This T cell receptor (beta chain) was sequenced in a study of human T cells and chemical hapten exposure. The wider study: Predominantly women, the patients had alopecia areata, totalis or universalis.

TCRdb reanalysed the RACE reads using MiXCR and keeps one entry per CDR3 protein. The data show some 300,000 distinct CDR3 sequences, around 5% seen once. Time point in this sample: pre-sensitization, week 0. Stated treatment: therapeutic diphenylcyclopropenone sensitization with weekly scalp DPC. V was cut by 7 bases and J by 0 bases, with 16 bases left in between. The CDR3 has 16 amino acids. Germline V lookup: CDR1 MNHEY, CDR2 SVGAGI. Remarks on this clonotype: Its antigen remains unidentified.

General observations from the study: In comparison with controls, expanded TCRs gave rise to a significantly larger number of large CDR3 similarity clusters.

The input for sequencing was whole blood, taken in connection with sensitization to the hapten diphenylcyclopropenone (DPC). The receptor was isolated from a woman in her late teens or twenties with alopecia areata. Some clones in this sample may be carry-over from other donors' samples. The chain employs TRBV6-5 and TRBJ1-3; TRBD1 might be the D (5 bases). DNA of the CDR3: TGTGCCAGCACCCAGGGTAGATTTTACTCTGGAAACACCATATATTTT. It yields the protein CASTQGRFYSGNTIYF.